This TCR beta chain was identified during a study of T cell responses to AZD1222 COVID-19 vaccine. Second-dose intervals of approximately 4 or approximately 12 weeks were pooled. The table came from immunoSEQ multiplex PCR; TCRdb's copy has only in-frame clones and leaves some out. The sample records 90,000 to 120,000 clones, over 80% being singletons. A word on this clone: Its antigen is not known.

Findings of the study overall: There were repertoire samples only from the period after the peak T cell response. Clonal diversity was possibly underestimated; the donors were predominantly white British and more often female. Seropositivity was recorded at baseline in only five to seven AZD1222 recipients.

The germline V and J ends were trimmed by 5 bases and 4 bases, with 5 bases remaining between them. Germline V gene sequence: CDR1 SGHTA, CDR2 FQGNSA. This CDR3 is 11 amino acids long. This receptor was taken from an adult who received the AZD1222 COVID-19 vaccine. The chain links TRBV7-2 to TRBJ1-2; D unclear. Sequencing used peripheral blood, obtained 28 days after the second AZD1222 dose. The CDR3 nucleotides are TGTGCCAGCAGCCAAACCTATGGCTACACCTTC. Amino acid sequence: CASSQTYGYTF.